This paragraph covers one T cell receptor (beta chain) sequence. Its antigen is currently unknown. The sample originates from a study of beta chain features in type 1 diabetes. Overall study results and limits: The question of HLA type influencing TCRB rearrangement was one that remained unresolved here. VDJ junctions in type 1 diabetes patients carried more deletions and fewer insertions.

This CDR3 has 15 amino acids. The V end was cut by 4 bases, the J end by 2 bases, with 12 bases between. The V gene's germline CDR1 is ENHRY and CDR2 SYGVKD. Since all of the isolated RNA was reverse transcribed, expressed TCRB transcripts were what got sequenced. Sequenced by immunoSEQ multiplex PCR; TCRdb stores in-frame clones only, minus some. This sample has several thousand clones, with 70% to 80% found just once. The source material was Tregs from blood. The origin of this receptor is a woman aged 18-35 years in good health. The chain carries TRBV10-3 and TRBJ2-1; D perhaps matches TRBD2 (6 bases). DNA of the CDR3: TGTGCCATCAGTGGTGTTAGCGGAACCTACAATGAGCAGTTCTTC. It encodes CAISGVSGTYNEQFF.